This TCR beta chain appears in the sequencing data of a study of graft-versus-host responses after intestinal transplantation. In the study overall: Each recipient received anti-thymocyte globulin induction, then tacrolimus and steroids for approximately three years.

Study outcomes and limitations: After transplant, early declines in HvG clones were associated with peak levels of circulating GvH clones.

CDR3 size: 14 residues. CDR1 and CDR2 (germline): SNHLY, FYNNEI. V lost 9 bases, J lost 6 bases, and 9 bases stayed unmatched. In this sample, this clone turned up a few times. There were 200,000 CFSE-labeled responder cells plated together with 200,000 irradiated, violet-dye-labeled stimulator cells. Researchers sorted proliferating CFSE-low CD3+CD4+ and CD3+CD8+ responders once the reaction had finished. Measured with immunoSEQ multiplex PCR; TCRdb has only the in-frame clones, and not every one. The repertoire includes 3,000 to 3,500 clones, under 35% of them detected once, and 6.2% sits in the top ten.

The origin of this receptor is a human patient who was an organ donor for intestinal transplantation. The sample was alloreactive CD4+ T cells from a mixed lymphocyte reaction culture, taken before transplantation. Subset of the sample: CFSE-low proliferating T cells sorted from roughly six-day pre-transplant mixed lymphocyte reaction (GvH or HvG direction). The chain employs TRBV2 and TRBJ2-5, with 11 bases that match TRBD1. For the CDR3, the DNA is TGTGCCAGGGAGGGGACAGGGGGTTTTAAGACCCAGTACTTC. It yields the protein CAREGTGGFKTQYF. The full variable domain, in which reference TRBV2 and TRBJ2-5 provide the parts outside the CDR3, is EPEVTQTPSHQVTQMGQEVILRCVPISNHLYFYWYRQILGQKVEFLVSFYNNEISEKSEIFDDQFSVERPDGSNFTLKIRSTKLEDSAMYFCAREGTGGFKTQYFGPGTRLLVL.